This TCR beta chain was sequenced in a study of shared T cell receptors in the human thymus. Only in-frame clones appear in the TCRdb table, and some are missing; sequencing was by immunoSEQ multiplex PCR. The sample has more than 300,000 clones; around 95% are singletons. Sequencing was carried out using thymocytes. This TCR was recovered from a human donor.

The CDR3 protein is CASRAIEHGYYEQYF. CDR3 bases: TGCGCCAGCAGGGCTATAGAACATGGATACTACGAGCAGTACTTC. The chain joins TRBV5-1 to TRBJ2-7; D is undetermined. Germline CDR1 and CDR2: SGHRS and YFSETQ. CDR3 length: 15 amino acids. Trimming removed 5 bases from V and 3 bases from J, with 18 bases in between.